A single sample gave rise to the 5 T cell receptor beta chains below, sequenced in a study of blood T cells in healthy people across ages. Combining a sample-barcoded 5' primer with a J-beta primer mix, a second PCR ran for roughly 6 to 12 cycles. TCRdb redid the calling of the 5' RACE reads with MiXCR, one entry per CDR3 protein. Of approximately 960,000 distinct CDR3 sequences in the sample, 29% were seen once. A further study also used this sample, focusing on T cells of mothers and their children.

The sequencing sample was made of blood. The receptors here all came from a woman between 40 and 55 years old in good health.

This clonotype has just a few counts. The chain combines TRBV29-1 with TRBJ2-7; no clear D. The CDR3 extends over 12 amino acids. V gave up 5 bases and J gave up 2 bases, with 10 bases separating them. Germline assignment: CDR1 SQVTM and CDR2 ANQGSEA. CDR3 amino acids: CSVLIATYEQYF. The DNA of the CDR3 is TGCAGCGTTTTGATAGCCACCTACGAGCAGTACTTC.

This clonotype has a handful of counts. The chain links TRBV20-1 to TRBJ2-3; 7 bases match TRBD2. Germline CDR1 DFQATT, CDR2 SNEGSKA (reference sequence). The ends lost 0 bases at V and 2 bases at J; junction bases unmatched: 8. The CDR3 consists of 16 residues. The CDR3 here is CSAREGGRALTDTQYF. The CDR3 DNA is TGCAGTGCTAGAGAAGGTGGGAGGGCCCTCACAGATACGCAGTATTTT.

V is TRBV5-5 and J is TRBJ1-2; D might be TRBD1 (6 bases). Trimming shortened V by 6 bases and J by 7 bases, and 16 bases separated the two germline ends. The germline V gene encodes CDR1 SGHKS and CDR2 YYEKEE (reference sequence). This CDR3 spans 13 amino acids. As DNA, the CDR3 is TGTGCCAGCATCCAAGTGGGGGGGCCTGGCTACACCTTC. Its translation is CASIQVGGPGYTF.

The chain links TRBV5-1 to TRBJ1-2; D is undetermined. In germline, CDR1 is SGHRS, CDR2 YFSETQ. V lost 2 bases to trimming and J lost 6 bases, with 8 bases between them. The CDR3 runs to 12 residues. The CDR3 is CASSLRSDGYTF. In DNA, the CDR3 is TGCGCCAGCAGCTTAAGGTCGGATGGCTACACCTTC.

A few counts support this clonotype. V is TRBV24-1 and J is TRBJ2-6; no clear D. Trimming stripped 3 bases from V and 0 bases from J, with 8 bases between. Looked up from germline, CDR1 is KGHDR and CDR2 is SFDVKD. The CDR3 runs 16 residues. The CDR3, as DNA: TGTGCCACCAGTGATCCAGTCTACTCTGGGGCCAACGTCCTGACTTTC. Protein: CATSDPVYSGANVLTF.